Described below is a single T cell receptor (beta chain) sequence and its context. The data derive from a study of technical replicates of blood from a few donors. Data came from immunoSEQ multiplex PCR; TCRdb stores just in-frame clones and leaves some out. Among tens of thousands of clones listed, around nine tenths were seen once. Sequencing input: PBMCs. The sequence was obtained from a human donor in good health. Some clones in this sample may be carry-over from other donors' samples.

As DNA, the CDR3 is TGTGCCAGCAGCTCAGACAGGGGCGTCGGGGGCTACGAGCAGTACTTC. Protein product: CASSSDRGVGGYEQYF. The chain employs TRBV7-2 and TRBJ2-7, with TRBD1 matching over 8 bases. The CDR3 is 16 amino acids. V lost 4 bases and J lost 3; bases outside the gene matches: 11. Germline CDR1 SGHTA, CDR2 FQGNSA.